The present T cell receptor (beta chain) was sequenced within a study of T cells in localized non-small cell lung cancer. Generated by immunoSEQ multiplex PCR, the TCRdb table keeps only in-frame clones and is missing some. The sample has approximately 60,000 clones; 85% to 90% are singletons. The CDR3 sequence is 15 residues long. Per the germline V gene, CDR1 is SGDLS and CDR2 is YYNGEE. The V end lost 2 bases, the J end lost 2 bases, and 11 bases lay between the germline ends. Specimen: peripheral blood, collected before any cancer treatment. The rearrangement links TRBV9 to TRBJ2-1; possibly TRBD2 for D (5 bases). The sequence derives from a woman aged 40 to 75 with stage I lung adenocarcinoma. Written as DNA, the CDR3 is TGTGCCAGCAGCGTGAACGGGGAAACCTACAATGAGCAGTTCTTC. Protein: CASSVNGETYNEQFF.